This is a list of T cell receptor beta chains from one sample in a study of T cell responses to AZD1222 COVID-19 vaccine. Produced via immunoSEQ multiplex PCR; TCRdb's table is partial and in-frame only. The data hold some 120,000 clones, with about 89% observed a single time. The specimen was peripheral blood, collected on day 0 of AZD1222 vaccination. Source of these receptors: an adult in good health. Each CDR3 is given with its conserved first and last residue. Each record gives: CDR3 protein, CDR3 DNA, D gene, V gene, J gene, clone size. The D gene is left open where the match is weak. Size values are once, few and many counts, or a class for expanded clones, and some rows have none.

CASSYEGAPGNQPQHF	TGTGCCAGCAGCTATGAGGGGGCGCCGGGCAATCAGCCCCAGCATTTT	TRBD1	TRBV7-2	TRBJ1-5	once
CASSTMADTQYF	TGTGCCAGTAGTACCATGGCAGATACGCAGTATTTT	.	TRBV19	TRBJ2-3	.
CASSQVQGSESPLHF	TGCGCCAGCAGCCAAGTCCAGGGGTCGGAGTCACCCCTCCACTTT	.	TRBV4-1	TRBJ1-6	.
CSGTKSLVDTEAFF	TGCAGCGGCACAAAAAGCCTGGTCGACACTGAAGCTTTCTTT	.	TRBV29-1	TRBJ1-1	once
CASSPGWTEAFF	TGCGCCAGCAGCCCAGGGTGGACTGAAGCTTTCTTT	.	TRBV5-1	TRBJ1-1	.
CASSPGSQETQYF	TGTGCCAGCTCACCAGGGAGTCAAGAGACCCAGTACTTC	.	TRBV18	TRBJ2-5	.
CASTRTGGTGELFF	TGTGCCAGCACTAGGACAGGGGGAACCGGGGAGCTGTTTTTT	TRBD1	TRBV27	TRBJ2-2	.
CASSESKNSPLHF	TGCGCCAGCAGTGAGTCCAAGAATTCACCCCTCCACTTT	.	TRBV10-1	TRBJ1-6	.
CASSQTLGPLPDEQFF	TGTGCCAGCAGCCAAACCCTGGGACCCCTTCCGGATGAGCAGTTCTTC	.	TRBV3-1/TRBV3-2	TRBJ2-1	once
CASSPEIPADGYTF	TGCGCCAGCAGCCCAGAGATACCCGCTGATGGCTACACCTTC	.	TRBV4-1	TRBJ1-2	once
CASSYRKGTEQYF	TGTGCCAGCAGTTATCGGAAAGGGACGGAGCAGTACTTC	.	TRBV6-2/TRBV6-3	TRBJ2-7	.
CAISDQANSPLHF	TGTGCCATCAGTGACCAGGCGAATTCACCCCTCCACTTT	.	TRBV10-3	TRBJ1-6	.
CASSVTGQPEAFF	TGTGCCAGCAGCGTAACGGGCCAGCCAGAAGCTTTCTTT	.	TRBV9	TRBJ1-1	.
CASSLASGMQDTQYF	TGTGCCAGCAGCTTAGCTAGCGGGATGCAAGATACGCAGTATTTT	TRBD2	TRBV5-5	TRBJ2-3	.
CASSLAPGGETQYF	TGTGCCAGCAGCTTAGCTCCCGGTGGAGAGACCCAGTACTTC	.	TRBV7-7	TRBJ2-5	.
CSVEHLNYGYTF	TGCAGCGTTGAACACCTGAACTATGGCTACACCTTC	.	TRBV29-1	TRBJ1-2	.
CASSAIGGVNTEAFF	TGTGCCAGTAGTGCCATTGGGGGAGTGAACACTGAAGCTTTCTTT	.	TRBV19	TRBJ1-1	.
CATKLGLADNEQFF	TGTGCCACCAAGTTGGGACTAGCGGACAATGAGCAGTTCTTC	TRBD2	TRBV10-3	TRBJ2-1	.
CASSQTGYGNQPQHF	TGTGCCAGCAGTCAAACAGGTTACGGAAATCAGCCCCAGCATTTT	.	TRBV6-5	TRBJ1-5	.
CASSQVRGGRRNEKLFF	TGCGCCAGCAGCCAAGTAAGGGGAGGGCGGCGGAATGAAAAACTGTTTTTT	.	TRBV4-3	TRBJ1-4	.
CASPGGFFNSGANVLTF	TGTGCCAGCCCCGGAGGGTTTTTTAACTCTGGGGCCAACGTCCTGACTTTC	.	TRBV7-9	TRBJ2-6	once
CASSPDRDYGYTF	TGTGCCAGCTCACCCGACAGGGACTATGGCTACACCTTC	TRBD1	TRBV18	TRBJ1-2	.
CASSLDRGGTEAFF	TGTGCCAGCAGCCTCGACAGGGGAGGCACTGAAGCTTTCTTT	TRBD1	TRBV7-8	TRBJ1-1	.
CASSPGLAGTDEQFF	TGCGCCAGCAGCCCTGGACTAGCGGGAACGGATGAGCAGTTCTTC	TRBD2	TRBV5-1	TRBJ2-1	once
CASGGLWSNEQFF	TGTGCCAGTGGGGGGTTATGGAGCAATGAGCAGTTCTTC	.	TRBV7-2	TRBJ2-1	.
CASSPREGRTNTEAFF	TGTGCCAGCAGCCCGAGAGAGGGACGGACGAACACTGAAGCTTTCTTT	.	TRBV7-9	TRBJ1-1	.
CASGDVAKNIQYF	TGTGCCAGCGGGGACGTAGCCAAAAACATTCAGTACTTC	.	TRBV7-9	TRBJ2-4	.
CASRSPGQGSYGYTF	TGTGCCAGCAGATCCCCCGGACAGGGGTCGTACGGCTACACCTTC	TRBD1	TRBV5-6	TRBJ1-2	.
CASSLWQSGSEKLFF	TGTGCCAGCAGCTTGTGGCAGTCAGGGAGTGAAAAACTGTTTTTT	.	TRBV7-9	TRBJ1-4	.
CASRRGINTGELFF	TGTGCCAGCAGGCGTGGAATAAACACCGGGGAGCTGTTTTTT	.	TRBV7-3	TRBJ2-2	.
CASSQGFRNTEAFF	TGTGCCAGCAGCCAAGGTTTTAGGAACACTGAAGCTTTCTTT	.	TRBV3-1/TRBV3-2	TRBJ1-1	.
CASSVGQGDYNEQFF	TGTGCCAGCAGCGTAGGACAGGGTGATTACAATGAGCAGTTCTTC	TRBD1	TRBV9	TRBJ2-1	.
CATSDPASAYNEQFF	TGTGCCACCAGTGACCCGGCTAGCGCTTACAATGAGCAGTTCTTC	.	TRBV24-1	TRBJ2-1	.
CASSYPGGRRPTQYF	TGTGCCAGCAGCTATCCGGGGGGCCGCCGGCCGACCCAGTACTTC	.	TRBV11-2	TRBJ2-5	.
CASIAGTSNSPLHF	TGTGCCAGCATTGCCGGGACGAGTAATTCACCCCTCCACTTT	.	TRBV7-2	TRBJ1-6	.
CASSLVGGGEKLFF	TGCGCCAGCAGCTTGGTGGGGGGTGGTGAAAAACTGTTTTTT	.	TRBV5-1	TRBJ1-4	.
CASSLGRDYLETQYF	TGTGCCAGCAGCTTAGGGCGGGATTATTTAGAGACCCAGTACTTC	.	TRBV7-9	TRBJ2-5	.
CASLLSTGNTEAFF	TGTGCCAGCTTACTATCGACAGGGAACACTGAAGCTTTCTTT	.	TRBV5-5	TRBJ1-1	.
CASSFSGGSYNEQFF	TGTGCCAGCAGCTTTAGCGGAGGGTCCTACAATGAGCAGTTCTTC	.	TRBV7-2	TRBJ2-1	.
CASSSGGLDTQYF	TGTGCCAGCAGCTCAGGGGGGCTGGATACGCAGTATTTT	.	TRBV7-3	TRBJ2-3	.
CASSLTAATNEKLFF	TGCGCCAGCAGCCTGACAGCCGCAACTAATGAAAAACTGTTTTTT	.	TRBV5-1	TRBJ1-4	.
CASSLEAAGSYNSPLHF	TGTGCCAGCAGCTTAGAAGCTGCGGGGTCCTATAATTCACCCCTCCACTTT	.	TRBV7-2	TRBJ1-6	few
CASSVGTDASTDTQYF	TGTGCCAGCAGCGTAGGGACTGATGCTAGCACAGATACGCAGTATTTT	.	TRBV9	TRBJ2-3	.
CASSDGQDLSYEQYF	TGTGCCAGTAGTGACGGACAGGATCTCTCCTACGAGCAGTACTTC	TRBD1	TRBV19	TRBJ2-7	.
CASSETGASTDTQYF	TGTGCCAGCAGCGAGACAGGGGCCAGCACAGATACGCAGTATTTT	TRBD1	TRBV2	TRBJ2-3	.
CAMADGTEAFF	TGTGCCATGGCTGATGGGACTGAAGCTTTCTTT	.	TRBV10-3	TRBJ1-1	.
CASSPDSLSYNEQFF	TGTGCCAGCAGCCCTGACAGCCTCTCCTACAATGAGCAGTTCTTC	.	TRBV11-2	TRBJ2-1	.
CATGTSGGGSTDTQYF	TGTGCCACAGGGACTAGCGGGGGGGGAAGCACAGATACGCAGTATTTT	.	TRBV21-1	TRBJ2-3	once
CATSVRQLNEQFF	TGTGCCACCAGTGTACGCCAACTCAATGAGCAGTTCTTC	.	TRBV24-1	TRBJ2-1	.
CASSNGRVQYF	TGTGCCAGCAGCAACGGTAGGGTCCAGTACTTC	.	TRBV3-1/TRBV3-2	TRBJ2-5	.
CATSRDSGGRQTQYF	TGTGCCACCAGCAGAGATTCGGGGGGCAGGCAGACCCAGTACTTC	.	TRBV15	TRBJ2-5	.
CASSPLQGASYEQYF	TGTGCCAGCTCACCCCTACAGGGGGCATCCTACGAGCAGTACTTC	TRBD1	TRBV18	TRBJ2-7	.